Listed below are T cell receptor beta chains from one sample, sequenced in a study of beta chain features in type 1 diabetes. TCRdb's copy holds only in-frame clones and misses some; the assay was immunoSEQ multiplex PCR. Of tens of thousands of clones in the sample, around three fifths were seen once. Sequencing used Tregs from blood. The receptors were gathered from a woman under 30 in good health. The CDR3 runs from the conserved cysteine through the conserved F or W. A D gene is named only where the DNA matches it firmly. Clone size is given for some rows only: seen once, a few or many times, or a class if the clone is expanded.

v_call	d_call	clone_size	j_call	cdr3_aa	cdr3_nt
TRBV27	TRBD2	NA	TRBJ2-1	CASSLIAGGLYNEQFF	TGTGCCAGCAGTTTAATAGCGGGGGGGCTGTACAATGAGCAGTTCTTC
TRBV29-1	NA	NA	TRBJ1-2	CSVEARPGAYYGYTF	TGCAGCGTTGAAGCAAGACCGGGAGCATACTATGGCTACACCTTC
TRBV6-1	NA	NA	TRBJ2-6	CASSWQGTNVLTF	TGTGCCAGCAGTTGGCAGGGCACCAACGTCCTGACTTTC
TRBV19	NA	NA	TRBJ1-5	CASSIGLLDGQPQHF	TGTGCCAGTAGTATAGGGCTCCTTGATGGCCAGCCCCAGCATTTT
TRBV7-9	TRBD2	few	TRBJ2-7	CASSLVTSGRRYEQYF	TGTGCCAGCAGCTTAGTCACTAGCGGGAGAAGGTACGAGCAGTACTTC
TRBV9	NA	NA	TRBJ2-7	CASSPGTPLYEQYF	TGTGCCAGCAGCCCGGGGACTCCCTTGTACGAGCAGTACTTC
TRBV11-1	TRBD1	NA	TRBJ1-1	CASRDRERTEAFF	TGTGCCAGTAGAGACAGGGAGAGGACTGAAGCTTTCTTT
TRBV7-2	TRBD2	NA	TRBJ2-1	CASSRSGGGYNEQFF	TGTGCCAGCAGCCGTAGCGGGGGGGGTTACAATGAGCAGTTCTTC
TRBV14	NA	once	TRBJ2-1	CASSLGGREQFF	TGTGCCAGCAGCCTAGGGGGAAGGGAGCAGTTCTTC
TRBV4-2	TRBD1	once	TRBJ2-3	CASSQEGQGLYF	TGTGCCAGCAGCCAAGAGGGACAGGGCTTGTATTTT
TRBV2	TRBD2	NA	TRBJ2-1	CASRGLAGGPHQDEQFF	TGTGCCAGCAGGGGACTAGCGGGGGGTCCCCATCAGGATGAGCAGTTCTTC
TRBV5-1	TRBD1	NA	TRBJ2-3	CASSPAHNRGSDTQYF	TGCGCCAGCAGTCCCGCTCACAACAGGGGATCGGATACGCAGTATTTT
TRBV18	NA	once	TRBJ1-3	CASSPSESTIYF	TGTGCCAGCTCACCATCTGAGTCCACCATATATTTT
TRBV5-1	NA	NA	TRBJ1-1	CASSPSTLNTEAFF	TGCGCCAGCAGCCCGAGCACTTTGAACACTGAAGCTTTCTTT
TRBV5-1	NA	NA	TRBJ2-3	CASKGPGTDTQYF	TGCGCCAGCAAGGGGCCCGGCACAGATACGCAGTATTTT
TRBV5-1	TRBD2	NA	TRBJ2-1	CASSLALAGPWYEQFF	TGCGCCAGCAGCTTGGCACTAGCGGGGCCTTGGTATGAGCAGTTCTTC
TRBV19	TRBD2	once	TRBJ2-7	CASSPTVAGAYEQYF	TGCGCCAGTAGTCCCACCGTAGCGGGTGCCTACGAGCAGTACTTC
TRBV4-2	NA	NA	TRBJ2-4	CASSQDHLAKNIQYF	TGTGCCAGCAGCCAAGATCATTTAGCCAAAAACATTCAGTACTTC
TRBV7-2	NA	once	TRBJ2-5	CASSLIARGRQETQYF	TGTGCCAGCAGCTTAATCGCCAGGGGAAGGCAAGAGACCCAGTACTTC
TRBV5-6	NA	NA	TRBJ1-2	CASRRNSGISGYTF	TGTGCCAGCAGACGTAACAGCGGTATAAGTGGCTACACCTTC
TRBV28	NA	NA	TRBJ1-1	CASSLYTNTEAFF	TGTGCCAGCAGTTTATACACGAACACTGAAGCTTTCTTT
TRBV6-5	NA	NA	TRBJ2-5	CASSRGWETQYF	TGTGCCAGCAGCCGGGGGTGGGAGACCCAGTACTTC
TRBV4-2	NA	NA	TRBJ1-5	CASSQDNTVNQPQHF	TGTGCCAGCAGCCAAGATAACACAGTCAATCAGCCCCAGCATTTT
TRBV5-1	TRBD1	NA	TRBJ2-3	CASSFRTGADTQYF	TGCGCCAGCAGCTTCAGGACAGGGGCAGATACGCAGTATTTT
TRBV5-1	NA	NA	TRBJ2-5	CASSSGGQQETQYF	TGCGCCAGCAGCTCAGGTGGACAGCAAGAGACCCAGTACTTC
TRBV19	NA	NA	TRBJ2-6	CASSVNSGANVLTF	TGTGCCAGTAGTGTAAACTCTGGGGCCAACGTCCTGACTTTC
TRBV5-1	NA	NA	TRBJ1-5	CASSLDGQSNQPQHF	TGCGCCAGCAGCTTGGATGGCCAAAGCAATCAGCCCCAGCATTTT
TRBV7-2	NA	NA	TRBJ2-4	CASSLRGGLAKNIQYF	TGTGCCAGCAGCTTACGAGGAGGGCTAGCCAAAAACATTCAGTACTTC
TRBV7-9	TRBD1	NA	TRBJ1-2	CASSPGTGADYGYTF	TGTGCCAGCAGCCCTGGGACAGGGGCGGACTATGGCTACACCTTC
TRBV19	TRBD2	few	TRBJ2-2	CASTTLAGADGELFF	TGTGCCAGTACCACCCTAGCGGGAGCGGACGGGGAGCTGTTTTTT
TRBV7-2	TRBD1	once	TRBJ2-1	CASTFRGGTYNEQFF	TGTGCCAGCACCTTTCGAGGGGGCACCTACAATGAGCAGTTCTTC
TRBV5-1	TRBD1	NA	TRBJ2-7	CASSMGQGASYEQYF	TGCGCCAGCAGCATGGGACAGGGGGCTTCCTACGAGCAGTACTTC
TRBV6-1	NA	NA	TRBJ2-7	CASTETTYEQYF	TGTGCCAGCACAGAAACAACCTACGAGCAGTACTTC
TRBV4-3	TRBD1	once	TRBJ1-2	CASSQVVTGYGYTF	TGCGCCAGCAGCCAAGTGGTGACAGGGTATGGCTACACCTTC
TRBV6-6	NA	few	TRBJ1-2	CASSTDTRSYTF	TGTGCCAGCAGTACAGACACTCGCAGCTACACCTTC